This T cell receptor beta chain was captured by sequencing in a study of blood T cell repertoires in COVID-19 (dated by TCRdb to 2020 to 2022). Study-level background: Samples from collaborators originated in the United States, Italy and Spain and spanned both the acute and convalescent phases of COVID-19. The prospective study material was composed of cDNA or gDNA derived from T cells, B-cell-depleted T cells, or PBMCs. The dataset comprised deeply sampled blood TCRbeta repertoires from subjects exposed to, actively infected with, or recovered from COVID-19. The repertoires were released in a freely available public database intended as a resource for research on the immune response to SARS-CoV-2. Samples came from the ongoing ImmuneRACE study (first 160 participants) plus 1,254 subjects from 6 global collaborators. Sample metadata almost always included a de-identified subject ID, COVID-19 status, age in years and sex. Where HLA class I and class II types were available, the types were taken from metadata supplied by the sample provider, not from assay-based typing. The full study reports these points: The quantity of clinical and demographic metadata differed by source and by participant and was supplied without curation.

Collaborating institutions collected whole blood in K2EDTA tubes following their own protocols. Collaborator samples were shipped for TCRbeta analysis as frozen whole blood, isolated PBMCs, or DNA extracted from either sample type. The sample holds one count of this clone. Its cognate antigen has yet to be identified. No base quality values were provided; no much bigger clone lies one nucleotide off. CDR1 and CDR2 are read off the germline V gene as MNHEY and SVGAGI. Trimming costs V 5 bases and J 4 bases, and their ends lie 10 bases apart. The CDR3 covers 13 residues, taking in both the cysteine and the phenylalanine. The only DNA kept is the CDR3, 39 bases in frame from the first base. The immunoSEQ Assay, a bias-controlled multiplex PCR, was used to amplify TCRbeta CDR3 regions from genomic DNA. In the paper's pipeline: Within the assay, amplification of reference gene primers was used to estimate how many nucleated cells each sample contained. Sequence reads were collapsed and filtered to measure the absolute abundance of every unique TCRbeta CDR3 rearrangement. For each sample, productive Simpson clonality was calculated as the square root of Simpson's diversity index over productive rearrangements. Here the immuneACCESS table is served through TCRdb, limited to in-frame sequences with V and J called. Missing clones are a known gap in these copies; in checked studies unresolved V genes cover under half, and the rest lacks a known reason. From that table come the V and J calls and clone size; the DNA was used to work out D and trimming. Present in this sample are 130,000 to 150,000 clones, 84% of which were seen just once. 35% to 45% of the sample is in the top ten clones.

This receptor was identified in a human donor in a cohort sampled during active COVID-19. The receptor chain draws on TRBV6-5 and TRBJ2-3; 6 matching bases give a weak D call of TRBD2. The specimen was peripheral blood. The DNA sequence is as follows: TGTGCCAGCAGTCCGCTAGCGTCAGATACGCAGTATTTT. This gives the protein CASSPLASDTQYF.